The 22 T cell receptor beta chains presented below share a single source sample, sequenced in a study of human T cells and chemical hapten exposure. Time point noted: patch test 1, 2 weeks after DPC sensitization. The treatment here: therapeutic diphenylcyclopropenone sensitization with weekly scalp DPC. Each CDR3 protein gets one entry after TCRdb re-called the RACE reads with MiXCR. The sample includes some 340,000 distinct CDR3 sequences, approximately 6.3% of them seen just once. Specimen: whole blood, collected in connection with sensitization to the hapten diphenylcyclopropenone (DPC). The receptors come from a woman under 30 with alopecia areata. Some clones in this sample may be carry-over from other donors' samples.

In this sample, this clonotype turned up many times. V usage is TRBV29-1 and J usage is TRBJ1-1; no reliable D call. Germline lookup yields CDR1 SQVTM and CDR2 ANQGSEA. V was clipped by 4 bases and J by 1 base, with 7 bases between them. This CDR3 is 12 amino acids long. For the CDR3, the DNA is TGCAGCGTTGGAAGGGAGAACACTGAAGCTTTCTTT. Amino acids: CSVGRENTEAFF.

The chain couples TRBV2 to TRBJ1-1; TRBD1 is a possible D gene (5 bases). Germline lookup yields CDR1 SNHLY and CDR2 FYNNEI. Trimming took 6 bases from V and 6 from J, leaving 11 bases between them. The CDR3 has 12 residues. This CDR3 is CASSRETAEAFF. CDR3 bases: TGTGCCAGCAGCAGGGAGACAGCTGAAGCTTTCTTT. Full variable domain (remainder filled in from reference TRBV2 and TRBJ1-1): EPEVTQTPSHQVTQMGQEVILRCVPISNHLYFYWYRQILGQKVEFLVSFYNNEISEKSEIFDDQFSVERPDGSNFTLKIRSTKLEDSAMYFCASSRETAEAFFGQGTRLTVV.

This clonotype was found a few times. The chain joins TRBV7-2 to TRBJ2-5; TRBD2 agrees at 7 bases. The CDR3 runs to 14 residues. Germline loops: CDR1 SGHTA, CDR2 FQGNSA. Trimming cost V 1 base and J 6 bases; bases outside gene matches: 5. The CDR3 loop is CASSLVPGGQTQYF. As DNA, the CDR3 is TGTGCCAGCAGCTTAGTTCCGGGAGGACAGACCCAGTACTTC.

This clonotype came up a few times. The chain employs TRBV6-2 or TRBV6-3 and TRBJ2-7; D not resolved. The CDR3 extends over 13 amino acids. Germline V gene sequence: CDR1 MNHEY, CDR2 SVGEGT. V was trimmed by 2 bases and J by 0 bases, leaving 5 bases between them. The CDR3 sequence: CASSYSYSYEQYF. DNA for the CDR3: TGTGCCAGCAGTTACAGCTACTCCTACGAGCAGTACTTC.

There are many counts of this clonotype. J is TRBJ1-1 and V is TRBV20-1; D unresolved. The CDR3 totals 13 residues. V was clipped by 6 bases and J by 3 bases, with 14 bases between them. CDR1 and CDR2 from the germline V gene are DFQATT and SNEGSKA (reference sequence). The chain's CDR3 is CSAQIGLYTEAFF. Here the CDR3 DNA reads TGCAGTGCCCAAATAGGGCTTTACACTGAAGCTTTCTTT.

This CDR3 is CASSLARTGRVPRGHTDTQYF. The CDR3, as DNA: TGTGCCAGCAGTTTAGCAAGGACTGGGCGAGTCCCTCGCGGCCACACAGATACGCAGTATTTT. V gene TRBV12-3 or TRBV12-4 combines with J gene TRBJ2-3; a weak D match, TRBD2 (5 bases). CDR3 length: 21 residues. V was cut by 0 bases and J by 2 bases, with 27 bases left in between.

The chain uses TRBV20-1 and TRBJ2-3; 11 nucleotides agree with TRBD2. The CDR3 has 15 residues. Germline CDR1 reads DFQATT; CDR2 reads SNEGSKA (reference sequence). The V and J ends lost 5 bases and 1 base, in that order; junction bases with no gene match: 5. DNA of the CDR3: TGCAGTGCTGTACCGGGACTAGCGGGCACAGATACGCAGTATTTT. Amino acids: CSAVPGLAGTDTQYF.

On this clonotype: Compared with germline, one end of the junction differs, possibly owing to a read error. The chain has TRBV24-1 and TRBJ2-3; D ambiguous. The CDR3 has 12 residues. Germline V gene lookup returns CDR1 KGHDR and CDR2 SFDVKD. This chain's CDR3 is CATSDSKDTQYF. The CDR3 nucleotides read TGTGCCACCAGTGATAGCAAAGATACGCAGTATTTT.

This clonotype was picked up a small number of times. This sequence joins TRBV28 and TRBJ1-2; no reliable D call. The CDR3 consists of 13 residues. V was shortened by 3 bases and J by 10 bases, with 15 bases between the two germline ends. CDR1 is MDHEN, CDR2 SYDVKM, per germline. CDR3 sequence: CASSFNRLKPYTF. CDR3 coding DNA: TGTGCCAGCAGTTTCAACAGATTAAAGCCCTACACCTTC.

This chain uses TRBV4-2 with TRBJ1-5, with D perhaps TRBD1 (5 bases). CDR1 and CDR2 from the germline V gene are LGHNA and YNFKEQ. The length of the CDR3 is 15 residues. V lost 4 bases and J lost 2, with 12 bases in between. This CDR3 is CASSPQGRGNQPQHF. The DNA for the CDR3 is TGTGCCAGCAGCCCCCAGGGCAGGGGCAATCAGCCCCAGCATTTT.

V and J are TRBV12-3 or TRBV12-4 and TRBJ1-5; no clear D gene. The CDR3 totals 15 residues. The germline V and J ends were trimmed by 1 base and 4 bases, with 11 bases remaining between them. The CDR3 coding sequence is TGTGCCAGCAGTTTAGGATTAGGGTCTAATCAGCCCCAGCATTTT. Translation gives CASSLGLGSNQPQHF.

The CDR3: CASSFVAYGYTF. CDR3 DNA sequence: TGTGCCAGCAGTTTTGTAGCCTATGGCTACACCTTC. The V and J genes are TRBV12-3 or TRBV12-4 and TRBJ1-2; D uncertain. The CDR3 is 12 amino acids. Deletions cut 3 bases from V and 4 bases from J, with 6 bases between.

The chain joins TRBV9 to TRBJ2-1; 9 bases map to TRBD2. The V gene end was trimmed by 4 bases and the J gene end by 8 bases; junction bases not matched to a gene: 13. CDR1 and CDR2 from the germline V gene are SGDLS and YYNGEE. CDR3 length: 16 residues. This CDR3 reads CASSPRHAGGPDEQFF. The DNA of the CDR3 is TGTGCCAGCAGCCCCCGACACGCGGGGGGGCCGGATGAGCAGTTCTTC.

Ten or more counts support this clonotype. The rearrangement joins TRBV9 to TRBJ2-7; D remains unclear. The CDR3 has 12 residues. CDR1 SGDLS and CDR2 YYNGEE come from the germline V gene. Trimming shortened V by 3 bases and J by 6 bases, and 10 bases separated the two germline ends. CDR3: CASSAQTCEQYF. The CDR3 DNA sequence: TGTGCCAGCAGCGCTCAAACTTGCGAGCAGTACTTC.

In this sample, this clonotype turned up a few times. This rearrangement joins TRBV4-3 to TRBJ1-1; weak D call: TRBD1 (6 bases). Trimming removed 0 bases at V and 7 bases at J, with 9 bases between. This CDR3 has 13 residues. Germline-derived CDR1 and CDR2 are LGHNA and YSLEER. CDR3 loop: CASSQDVGGEAFF. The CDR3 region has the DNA TGCGCCAGCAGCCAAGATGTAGGGGGTGAAGCTTTCTTT.

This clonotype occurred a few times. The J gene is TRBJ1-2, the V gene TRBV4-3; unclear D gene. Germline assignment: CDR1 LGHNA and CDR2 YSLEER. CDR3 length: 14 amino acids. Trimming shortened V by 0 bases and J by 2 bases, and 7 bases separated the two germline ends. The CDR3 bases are TGCGCCAGCAGCCAAGAAAGGCAGAACTATGGCTACACCTTC. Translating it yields CASSQERQNYGYTF.

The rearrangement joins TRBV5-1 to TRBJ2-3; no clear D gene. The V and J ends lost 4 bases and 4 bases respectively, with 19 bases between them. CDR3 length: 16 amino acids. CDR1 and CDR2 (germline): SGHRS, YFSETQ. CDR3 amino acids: CASSHWTDRRSDTQYF. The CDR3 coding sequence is TGCGCCAGCAGCCATTGGACCGATAGACGGTCAGATACGCAGTATTTT.

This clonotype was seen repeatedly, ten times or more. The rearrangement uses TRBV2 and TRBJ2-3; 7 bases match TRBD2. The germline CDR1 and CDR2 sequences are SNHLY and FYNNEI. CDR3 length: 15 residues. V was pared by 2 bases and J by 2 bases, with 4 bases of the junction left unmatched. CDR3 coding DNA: TGTGCCAGCAGTGAACGCCTAGCGGACACAGATACGCAGTATTTT. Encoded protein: CASSERLADTDTQYF. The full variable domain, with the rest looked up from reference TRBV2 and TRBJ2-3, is EPEVTQTPSHQVTQMGQEVILRCVPISNHLYFYWYRQILGQKVEFLVSFYNNEISEKSEIFDDQFSVERPDGSNFTLKIRSTKLEDSAMYFCASSERLADTDTQYFGPGTRLTVL.

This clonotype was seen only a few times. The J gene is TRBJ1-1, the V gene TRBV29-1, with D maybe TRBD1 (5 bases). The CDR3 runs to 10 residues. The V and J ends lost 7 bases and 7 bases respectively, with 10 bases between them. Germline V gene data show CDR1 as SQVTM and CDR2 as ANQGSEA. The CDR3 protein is CSGGDGEAFF. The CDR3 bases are TGCAGCGGGGGCGATGGTGAAGCTTTCTTT.

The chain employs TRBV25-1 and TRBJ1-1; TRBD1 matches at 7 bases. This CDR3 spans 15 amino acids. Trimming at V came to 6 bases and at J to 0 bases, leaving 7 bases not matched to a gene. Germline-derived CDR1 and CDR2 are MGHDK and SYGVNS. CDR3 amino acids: CASRASGQMNTEAFF. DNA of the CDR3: TGTGCCAGCAGAGCATCGGGACAGATGAACACTGAAGCTTTCTTT.

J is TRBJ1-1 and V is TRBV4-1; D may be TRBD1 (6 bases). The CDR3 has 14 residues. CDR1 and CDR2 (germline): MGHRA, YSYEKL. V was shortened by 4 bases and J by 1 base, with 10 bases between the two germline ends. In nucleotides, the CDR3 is TGCGCCAGCAGCCGAGAGACAGGGAACACTGAAGCTTTCTTT. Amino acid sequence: CASSRETGNTEAFF.

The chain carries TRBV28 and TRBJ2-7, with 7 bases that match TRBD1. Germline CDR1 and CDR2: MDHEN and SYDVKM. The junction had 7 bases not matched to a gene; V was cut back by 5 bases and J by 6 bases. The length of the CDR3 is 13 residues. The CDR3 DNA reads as TGTGCCAGCAGTCTCCTGACAGGGATCGAGCAGTACTTC. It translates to CASSLLTGIEQYF.